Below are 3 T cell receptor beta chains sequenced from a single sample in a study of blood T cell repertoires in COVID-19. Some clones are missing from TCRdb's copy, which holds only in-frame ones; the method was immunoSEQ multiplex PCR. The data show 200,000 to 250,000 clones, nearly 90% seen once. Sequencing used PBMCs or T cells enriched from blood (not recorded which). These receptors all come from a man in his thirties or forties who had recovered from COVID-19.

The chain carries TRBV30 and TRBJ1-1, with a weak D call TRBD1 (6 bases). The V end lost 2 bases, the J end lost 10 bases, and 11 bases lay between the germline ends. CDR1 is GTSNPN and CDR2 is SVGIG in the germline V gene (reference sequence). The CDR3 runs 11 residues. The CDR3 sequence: CAWSQGKGAFF. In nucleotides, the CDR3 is TGTGCCTGGAGTCAGGGGAAAGGAGCTTTCTTT. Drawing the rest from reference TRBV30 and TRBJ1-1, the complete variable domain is SQTIHQWPATLVQPVGSPLSLECTVEGTSNPNLYWYRQAAGRGLQLLFYSVGIGQISSEVPQNLSASRPQDRQFILSSKKLLLSDSGFYLCAWSQGKGAFFGQGTRLTVV.

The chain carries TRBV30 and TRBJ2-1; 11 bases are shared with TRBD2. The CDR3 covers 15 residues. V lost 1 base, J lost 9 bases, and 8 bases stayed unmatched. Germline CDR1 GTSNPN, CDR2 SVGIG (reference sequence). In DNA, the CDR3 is TGTGCCTGGAGTGGGGTTAGCGGGAGGGCCGCTGAGCAGTTCTTC. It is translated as CAWSGVSGRAAEQFF.

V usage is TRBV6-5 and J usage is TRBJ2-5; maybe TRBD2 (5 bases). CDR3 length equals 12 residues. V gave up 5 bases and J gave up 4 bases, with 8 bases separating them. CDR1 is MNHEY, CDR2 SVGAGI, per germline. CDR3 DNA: TGTGCCAGCAGTACCCGGGGAGAGACCCAGTACTTC. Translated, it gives CASSTRGETQYF.